These T cell receptor beta chains were read from a single sample in a study of blood T cell repertoires in COVID-19. The assay was immunoSEQ multiplex PCR, and TCRdb's table has in-frame clones only and misses some. This sample carries approximately 310,000 clones, around 85% of them seen once, and the ten largest clones take 1.9%. Specimen: PBMCs or T cells enriched from blood (not recorded which). The receptors derive from a young woman who had been exposed to COVID-19. CDR3s include the opening cysteine and the closing phenylalanine or tryptophan. A D gene is named only where the DNA matches it firmly.

>-|TRBV19
CASSTAGPGLNSPLHF
>-|TRBV7-9
CASSPDAGSQETQYF
>TRBD1|TRBV28
CASTPSMGTGGTEQFF
>TRBD2|TRBV18
CASSTGGQEQFF
>-|TRBV6-5
CASSYSGLGSYGYTF
>-|TRBV19
CASSWPGNMNTEAFF
>TRBD2|TRBV19
CASSIDRTSGYTQYF
>TRBD1|TRBV7-3
CASSLTMIGQGAFF
>-|TRBV28
CASSLGGGIGKNIQYF
>-|TRBV15
CATSREDRRDYNEQFF
>TRBD2|TRBV7-2
CASSEGLAGSGDTQYF
>TRBD2|TRBV30
CAWNGGRATYNEQFF
>TRBD1|TRBV6-5
CASNPGQTNQPQHF
>-|TRBV6-5
CASRSGYGYTF
>-|TRBV28
CASSPQGGGSTDTQYF
>-|TRBV10-3
CAISRIRYGYTF
>TRBD2|TRBV9
CASSVGRAGGRETQYF
>-|TRBV10-3
CAIAKGSGTGELFF
>-|TRBV9
CASSVVGGPYEQYF
>-|TRBV5-1
CASSFDWSYNEQFF
>TRBD1|TRBV2
CASSADRGSPLHF
>-|TRBV21-1
CASSNFPRAGSSGYNEQFF
>-|TRBV28
CASNIAGVNEQYF
>TRBD2|TRBV3-1/TRBV3-2
CASSQDNGLAKPSYEQYF
>TRBD1|TRBV5-1
CASSFEGDSYEQYF
>-|TRBV9
CASSVGGELTEAFF
>-|TRBV5-1
CASSPYSPVSGNTIYF
>-|TRBV7-8
CASSSGGSSYEQYF
>-|TRBV12-3/TRBV12-4
CASNLGGSYEQYF
>-|TRBV3-1/TRBV3-2
CASSQGFLSQGGETQYF